This T cell receptor (beta chain) was recovered during a study of early T cells in non-severe SARS-CoV-2 infection. At least ten counts were recorded for this clonotype. Its antigen remains unidentified. Study-level results: Matching against VDJdb likely underestimated virus-specific expansions, favoring anti-spike CD8.

Germline V lookup: CDR1 DFQATT, CDR2 SNEGSKA (reference sequence). The ends lost 3 bases at V and 4 bases at J; junction bases unmatched: 6. The CDR3 has 14 amino acids. From the 5' RACE reads, TCRdb called clonotypes with MiXCR, one entry per CDR3 protein. The top ten clones hold about 6% of a sample with about 83,000 distinct CDR3 sequences, 9% to 15% of them seen once. Source material: whole blood. The receptor was isolated from an adult who was a healthcare worker with PCR-confirmed SARS-CoV-2 infection or an uninfected control (not recorded which). The rearrangement uses TRBV20-1 and TRBJ2-1, with 7 bases that match TRBD2. The CDR3, as DNA: TGCAGTGCTAGGAGAGCTAGCGGATACAATGAGCAGTTCTTC. It translates to CSARRASGYNEQFF.